This TCR beta chain comes out of a study of OX40 agonist ivuxolimab in advanced cancers. For the study at large: As their treatment, patients were administered ivuxolimab, an agonistic anti-OX40 (CD134) antibody.

Using immunoSEQ multiplex PCR, the repertoire was profiled, and TCRdb retains in-frame clones only, with some absent. This table holds tens of thousands of clones, 89% found once. Germline-derived CDR1 and CDR2 are MNHEY and SMNVEV (reference sequence). Trimming pared 3 bases from V and 0 bases from J, leaving 11 bases between. The CDR3 is 15 residues long. The sequenced sample was CD4+ or CD8+ T cells sorted from blood, obtained in a trial of the OX40 agonist ivuxolimab. This clonotype originated in an adult with an advanced solid tumor such as melanoma, head and neck, liver or kidney cancer. V is TRBV27 and J is TRBJ1-1; D is undetermined. This CDR3 reads CASSLFGFMNTEAFF. The CDR3 DNA reads as TGTGCCAGCAGTTTGTTCGGGTTCATGAACACTGAAGCTTTCTTT.